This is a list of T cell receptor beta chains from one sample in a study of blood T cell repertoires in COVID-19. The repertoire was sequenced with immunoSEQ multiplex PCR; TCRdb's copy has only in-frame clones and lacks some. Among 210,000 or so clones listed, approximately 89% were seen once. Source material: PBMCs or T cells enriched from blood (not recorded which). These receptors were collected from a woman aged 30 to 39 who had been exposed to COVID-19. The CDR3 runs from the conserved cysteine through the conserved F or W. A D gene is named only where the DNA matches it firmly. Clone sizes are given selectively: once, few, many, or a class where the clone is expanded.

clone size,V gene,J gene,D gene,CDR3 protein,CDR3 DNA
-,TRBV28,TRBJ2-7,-,CASRVRGYEQYF,TGTGCCAGCAGGGTCAGGGGCTACGAGCAGTACTTC
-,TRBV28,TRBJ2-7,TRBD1,CASSWLALGQGSSYEQYF,TGTGCCAGCAGCTGGCTGGCACTAGGACAGGGCAGCTCCTACGAGCAGTACTTC
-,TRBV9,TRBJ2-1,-,CASSVDSHTYNEQFF,TGTGCCAGCAGCGTAGACAGTCACACTTACAATGAGCAGTTCTTC
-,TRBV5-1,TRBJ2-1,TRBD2,CASSSPSGSYNEQFF,TGCGCCAGCAGCTCCCCTAGCGGGAGTTACAATGAGCAGTTCTTC
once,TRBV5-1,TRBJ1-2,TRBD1,CASSSETGANYGYTF,TGCGCCAGCAGCTCGGAGACAGGGGCTAACTATGGCTACACCTTC
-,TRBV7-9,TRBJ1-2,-,CASSFDRPSNGYTF,TGTGCCAGCAGCTTCGACAGGCCCTCTAATGGCTACACCTTC
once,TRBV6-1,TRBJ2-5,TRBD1,CASSDWDRGTETQYF,TGTGCCAGCAGTGATTGGGACAGGGGGACAGAGACCCAGTACTTC
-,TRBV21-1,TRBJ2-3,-,CASSKLRGRGTDTQYF,TGTGCCAGCAGCAAATTAAGGGGCAGGGGTACAGATACGCAGTATTTT
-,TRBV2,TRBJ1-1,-,CASSDGSGYYTEAFF,TGTGCCAGCAGTGATGGGTCGGGGTACTACACTGAAGCTTTCTTT
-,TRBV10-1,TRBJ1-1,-,CASSGQGRTEAFF,TGCGCCAGCAGTGGGCAGGGGCGCACTGAAGCTTTCTTT
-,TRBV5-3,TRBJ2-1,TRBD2,CARSLAVLAGAEQFF,TGTGCCAGAAGCTTGGCCGTCCTAGCGGGAGCTGAGCAGTTCTTC
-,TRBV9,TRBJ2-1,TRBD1,CASSVAPTGGEQFF,TGTGCCAGCAGCGTAGCCCCGACAGGGGGCGAGCAGTTCTTC
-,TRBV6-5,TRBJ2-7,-,CASSYSREGLHEQYF,TGTGCCAGCAGTTACTCGCGCGAAGGACTCCACGAGCAGTACTTC
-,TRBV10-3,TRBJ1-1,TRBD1,CAISGNRGGEAFF,TGTGCCATCAGTGGAAACAGGGGCGGTGAAGCTTTCTTT
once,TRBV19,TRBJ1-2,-,CASSIEGLPYGYTF,TGTGCCAGTAGTATAGAGGGGCTTCCCTATGGCTACACCTTC
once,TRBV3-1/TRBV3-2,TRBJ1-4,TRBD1,CASSPGTGNEKLFF,TGTGCCAGCAGCCCCGGGACAGGGAATGAAAAACTGTTTTTT
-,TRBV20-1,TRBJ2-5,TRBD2,CSASGLAGVAETQYF,TGCAGTGCTAGTGGACTAGCGGGAGTAGCAGAGACCCAGTACTTC
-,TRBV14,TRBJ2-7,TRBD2,CASSLLRLAGAYEQYF,TGTGCCAGCAGCCTCCTTCGTCTAGCGGGAGCCTACGAGCAGTACTTC